The T cell receptor beta chain under discussion was sequenced for a study of T cells in Graves' hyperthyroidism and ophthalmopathy. TCR beta CDR3 regions were amplified from RNA. Researchers ran a first-round RT-PCR on the TCR CDR3 using the HTBI primer set. TCRdb used MiXCR to reprocess the multiplex PCR reads, holding one entry per CDR3 protein. The repertoire holds fewer than 700,000 distinct CDR3 sequences, about a sixth seen once, with 3.8% in the top ten. Points on this clonotype: Its matching antigen is unknown.

Findings and caveats of the study: Clonotypes that were expanded in thyroid above 0.001 mostly appeared in blood too.

Investigators excluded patients with uncontrolled infection, other autoimmune disease, pregnancy or lactation. Diagnoses used clinical symptoms, serum thyroxine and TRAb, thyroid ultrasound and orbital computed tomography. Cells are PBMCs isolated from about 10 ml of fresh blood. Source material: blood. The sequence came from a woman under 40 with Graves' hyperthyroidism.

In DNA form, the CDR3 reads TGTGCCAGCAGCTCCCAGGGAACCCTTAACTATGGCTACACCTTC. It is translated as CASSSQGTLNYGYTF. The chain combines TRBV7-9 with TRBJ1-2, with TRBD1 as a possible D gene (5 bases). The CDR3 is made up of 15 amino acids. Germline V lookup: CDR1 SEHNR, CDR2 FQNEAQ (reference sequence). V was cut by 4 bases and J by 1 base, with 13 bases left in between.